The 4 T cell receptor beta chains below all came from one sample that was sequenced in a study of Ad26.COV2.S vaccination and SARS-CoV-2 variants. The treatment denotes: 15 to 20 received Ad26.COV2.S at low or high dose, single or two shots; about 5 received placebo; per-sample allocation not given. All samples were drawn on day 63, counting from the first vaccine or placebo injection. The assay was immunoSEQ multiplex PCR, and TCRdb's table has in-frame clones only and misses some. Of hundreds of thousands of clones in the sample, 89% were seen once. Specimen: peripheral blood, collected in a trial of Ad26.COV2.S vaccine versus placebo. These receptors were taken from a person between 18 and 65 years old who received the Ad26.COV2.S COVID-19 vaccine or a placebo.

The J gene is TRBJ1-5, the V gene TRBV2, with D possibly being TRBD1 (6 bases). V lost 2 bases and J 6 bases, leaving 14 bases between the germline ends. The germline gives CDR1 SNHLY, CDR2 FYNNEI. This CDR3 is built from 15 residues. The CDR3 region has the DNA TGTGCCAGCAGTGAAAACAGGGCGGCGGTTCAGCCCCAGCATTTT. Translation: CASSENRAAVQPQHF.

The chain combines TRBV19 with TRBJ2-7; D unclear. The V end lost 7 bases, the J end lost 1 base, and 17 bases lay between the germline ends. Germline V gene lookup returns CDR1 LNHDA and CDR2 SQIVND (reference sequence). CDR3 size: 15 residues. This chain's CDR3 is CASTTPTLRSYEQYF. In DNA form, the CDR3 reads TGTGCCAGTACCACCCCCACCCTCCGGTCCTACGAGCAGTACTTC.

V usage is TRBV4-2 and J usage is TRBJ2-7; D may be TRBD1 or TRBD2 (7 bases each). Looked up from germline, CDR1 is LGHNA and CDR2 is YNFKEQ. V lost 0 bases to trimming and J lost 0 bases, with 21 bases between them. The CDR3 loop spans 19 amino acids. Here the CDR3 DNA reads TGTGCCAGCAGCCAAGATGACAGGGAGGGGTACGGGGTCTCCTACGAGCAGTACTTC. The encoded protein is CASSQDDREGYGVSYEQYF.

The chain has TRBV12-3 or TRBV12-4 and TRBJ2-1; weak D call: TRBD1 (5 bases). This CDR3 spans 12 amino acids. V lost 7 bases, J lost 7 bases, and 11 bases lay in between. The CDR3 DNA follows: TGTGCCAGCACCCTAAAGGGGAATGAGCAGTTCTTC. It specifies CASTLKGNEQFF.